Listed below are T cell receptor beta chains from one sample, sequenced in a study of tumor-infiltrating lymphocytes in primary liver carcinoma. Using its own MiXCR run on the multiplex PCR reads, TCRdb lists one record per CDR3 protein. The data contain around 50,000 distinct CDR3 sequences, 70% to 75% of them seen just once; the ten biggest clones take up 25% to 30%. The sequenced material came from liver tumor tissue from sampling region 3. Every receptor here comes from a man in his forties or fifties with primary liver carcinoma and hepatitis B virus infection. The CDR3 runs from the conserved cysteine through the conserved F or W.

v_call: TRBV2
cdr3_aa: CASSDEMGADTQYF

v_call: TRBV7-9
cdr3_aa: CASSLAGPVYEQYF

v_call: TRBV12-3/TRBV12-4
cdr3_aa: CASSPFGLAGGSEQFF

v_call: TRBV11-2
cdr3_aa: CVSSLGSSGPEETQYF

v_call: TRBV4-2
cdr3_aa: CASSVTGTSGDNEQFF

v_call: TRBV5-6
cdr3_aa: CASSLFGVEGTQYF

v_call: TRBV4-1
cdr3_aa: CASSPEVGISTDTQYF

v_call: TRBV11-2
cdr3_aa: CASSTQYTLYF

v_call: TRBV11-1
cdr3_aa: CVGSLGLAGEADNEQFF

v_call: TRBV29-1
cdr3_aa: CSITTGGTDGYTF

v_call: TRBV10-3
cdr3_aa: CDIRTEGRGDTQYF

v_call: TRBV5-6
cdr3_aa: CASSFGLAGYYEHYF

v_call: TRBV6-1
cdr3_aa: CASSEQNDQFF

v_call: TRBV5-5
cdr3_aa: CASSASGGAGRELFF

v_call: TRBV7-3
cdr3_aa: CASSEGTYTDTQYF

v_call: TRBV28
cdr3_aa: CASSLGLAEGQETQYF

v_call: TRBV14
cdr3_aa: CASSPSPGGRGYNEQFF

v_call: TRBV11-2
cdr3_aa: CARSLDIGLAMGGLFF

v_call: TRBV4-2
cdr3_aa: CVNSPTSGISYNEQFF

v_call: TRBV12-5
cdr3_aa: CTCGLVLGQGLYGYTF

v_call: TRBV6-1
cdr3_aa: CANSMGYNSPLHF

v_call: TRBV6-1
cdr3_aa: CASSVALWGVAYGYTF

v_call: TRBV6-2/TRBV6-3
cdr3_aa: CANFTPVLHSYEQYF

v_call: TRBV4-1
cdr3_aa: CATSQLQEATGANALTF

v_call: TRBV11-2
cdr3_aa: CASRKPGSDTQYF

v_call: TRBV2
cdr3_aa: CANGSTGPLGEKLFF

v_call: TRBV30
cdr3_aa: CVWSRTGAGEQYF

v_call: TRBV6-1
cdr3_aa: CASSDPPGNEQYF

v_call: TRBV11-2
cdr3_aa: CASSLIDIAYEQYF

v_call: TRBV5-6
cdr3_aa: CASSLVWANYGYTF

v_call: TRBV12-3/TRBV12-4
cdr3_aa: CASRLISSTHAGGYEQYF

v_call: TRBV12-3/TRBV12-4
cdr3_aa: CASSLISSSHAGEYEQYF

v_call: TRBV11-1
cdr3_aa: CACNLGLAGEVVNELFF

v_call: TRBV11-2
cdr3_aa: CASSSIAVSTDMLYF

v_call: TRBV11-2
cdr3_aa: CASSPHGTDTQYF

v_call: TRBV28
cdr3_aa: CASRSLAGAYEQYF

v_call: TRBV28
cdr3_aa: CASSFWQEGTEAFF

v_call: TRBV4-2
cdr3_aa: CASSQEGQGDNYGYTF

v_call: TRBV11-2
cdr3_aa: CAGSLAWARGADTQYF

v_call: TRBV29-1
cdr3_aa: CSVDQTVDGYTF

v_call: TRBV10-3
cdr3_aa: CTISDPLGLDYEQYF

v_call: TRBV6-1
cdr3_aa: CASTVMAHRGDEQYF

v_call: TRBV19
cdr3_aa: CASSRRQGETQYF

v_call: TRBV10-3
cdr3_aa: CASTDWKTGELFF

v_call: TRBV11-2
cdr3_aa: CAGSSRPSERIYEQSF

v_call: TRBV6-5
cdr3_aa: CASSRSAGYNEQFF

v_call: TRBV11-2
cdr3_aa: CVSDQGAGNTIYF

v_call: TRBV6-5
cdr3_aa: CVSSFIDRASEAFF

v_call: TRBV5-1
cdr3_aa: CASSFGDLAKNIQYF

v_call: TRBV11-2
cdr3_aa: CASSLDRPEVGELFF

v_call: TRBV12-3/TRBV12-4
cdr3_aa: CASSPRPGELFF

v_call: TRBV11-1
cdr3_aa: CTSSPPRQGTYNEQLF

v_call: TRBV6-1
cdr3_aa: CASIGDGGSTYEQYF

v_call: TRBV6-1
cdr3_aa: CASKRTGDTRYF

v_call: TRBV14
cdr3_aa: CASSHTSLGSSNYGYTF

v_call: TRBV10-2
cdr3_aa: CASCERQGVEKLFF

v_call: TRBV10-3
cdr3_aa: CSISELVTSGRAHTGELFF

v_call: TRBV4-1
cdr3_aa: CASSQASGSYEQYF

v_call: TRBV10-3
cdr3_aa: CAISEMAGMVRNPYEHYF

v_call: TRBV7-9
cdr3_aa: CASSSRDGGVQETQYF